This T cell receptor (beta chain) was identified in a study of shared clonotypes between healthy human individuals. There are 18 residues in the CDR3. Germline V gene lookup returns CDR1 SEHNR and CDR2 FQNEAQ (reference sequence). V was clipped by 5 bases and J by 4 bases; unmatched bases: 18. Using immunoSEQ multiplex PCR, the repertoire was profiled, and TCRdb retains in-frame clones only, with some absent. Here the sample spans 2 million to 2.5 million clones, under 95% being singletons. The V call is TRBV7-9, the J call TRBJ2-3; TRBD2 aligns across 7 bases. Sequencing was carried out using naive CD4+ T cells from PBMCs. The subset here: CD45RA+ positively selected. This receptor was obtained from a man between 18 and 35 years old in good health. Some clones in this sample may be carry-over from other donors' samples. This chain's CDR3 is CASSIRREPAIPADTQYF. CDR3 DNA sequence: TGTGCCAGCAGCATAAGGCGGGAGCCCGCAATCCCGGCAGATACGCAGTATTTT.